This is a list of T cell receptor beta chains from one sample in a study of blood T cell repertoires in COVID-19. The assay was immunoSEQ multiplex PCR, and TCRdb's table has in-frame clones only and misses some. The sample consists of a few hundred thousand clones, about 87% of them appearing once. Specimen: peripheral blood. These receptors were obtained from a woman aged 25 to 39 with COVID-19, enrolled during active disease. Both conserved end residues are part of each CDR3. A D gene is named only where the DNA matches it firmly. For some rows the clone size is stated as once, few or many, or as a class when expanded; others skip it.

TRBD1,TRBJ1-2,-,TRBV13,CASSQDRVGYGYTF,TGTGCCAGCAGCCAGGACAGGGTGGGCTATGGCTACACCTTC
TRBD2,TRBJ2-3,-,TRBV28,CASSLGPSGGSEYF,TGTGCCAGCAGTTTAGGTCCTAGCGGGGGATCGGAGTATTTT
TRBD2,TRBJ2-7,-,TRBV5-1,CASSPSTSGPYEQYF,TGCGCCAGCAGCCCCTCGACTAGCGGTCCCTACGAGCAGTACTTC
-,TRBJ1-2,-,TRBV7-2,CASSSNTAYGYTF,TGTGCCAGCAGCTCCAATACTGCGTATGGCTACACCTTC
-,TRBJ2-5,-,TRBV7-2,CASSLAGAGEETQYF,TGTGCCAGCAGCTTAGCGGGGGCGGGAGAAGAGACCCAGTACTTC
TRBD2,TRBJ2-2,-,TRBV9,CASSGLAGKIGELFF,TGTGCCAGCAGCGGACTAGCGGGAAAGATCGGGGAGCTGTTTTTT
TRBD2,TRBJ2-1,-,TRBV19,CASSPPSGLAGGGDEQFF,TGTGCCAGTAGTCCTCCCTCGGGACTAGCGGGAGGGGGAGATGAGCAGTTCTTC
TRBD1,TRBJ1-2,-,TRBV27,CASSLSRQGAWGYTF,TGTGCCAGCAGTTTATCCCGACAGGGGGCGTGGGGCTACACCTTC
TRBD2,TRBJ2-1,-,TRBV5-4,CASSPRKLAGSDEQFF,TGTGCCAGCAGCCCCCGAAAACTAGCGGGATCTGATGAGCAGTTCTTC
-,TRBJ2-7,-,TRBV6-5,CASTPRTGRSYEQYF,TGTGCCAGCACACCACGCACAGGGAGATCGTACGAGCAGTACTTC
TRBD1,TRBJ1-5,-,TRBV27,CATGQGFNQPQHF,TGTGCCACCGGACAGGGGTTCAATCAGCCCCAGCATTTT
TRBD1,TRBJ1-2,-,TRBV29-1,CSVGQSLFSYTF,TGCAGCGTGGGACAGAGCCTATTTAGCTACACCTTC
TRBD1,TRBJ1-5,-,TRBV10-3,CATAKFGQGTRDQPQHF,TGTGCCACCGCGAAGTTTGGACAGGGAACTAGGGATCAGCCCCAGCATTTT
TRBD1,TRBJ2-5,few,TRBV7-3,CASSWTGSRAETQYF,TGTGCCAGCAGCTGGACAGGGAGTAGAGCAGAGACCCAGTACTTC
TRBD1,TRBJ1-5,-,TRBV27,CASSQTGGGQPQHF,TGTGCCAGCAGTCAAACAGGGGGCGGTCAGCCCCAGCATTTT
-,TRBJ2-3,-,TRBV5-4,CASSFGAGPSTDTQYF,TGTGCCAGCAGCTTCGGCGCAGGCCCTAGCACAGATACGCAGTATTTT
-,TRBJ1-1,-,TRBV30,CAWSVQMNTEAFF,TGTGCCTGGAGTGTACAGATGAACACTGAAGCTTTCTTT
TRBD1,TRBJ1-4,-,TRBV9,CASSPDFGQGESEKLFF,TGTGCCAGCAGCCCTGATTTTGGACAGGGCGAATCCGAAAAACTGTTTTTT
-,TRBJ2-2,-,TRBV6-5,CASRTIGGTGELFF,TGTGCCAGCAGGACGATCGGGGGTACCGGGGAGCTGTTTTTT
-,TRBJ1-2,-,TRBV7-9,CASSLGRGGSSYGYTF,TGTGCCAGCAGCTTAGGGCGGGGTGGGAGTAGCTATGGCTACACCTTC
-,TRBJ2-3,-,TRBV2,CASSEAGGKSDTQYF,TGTGCCAGCAGTGAAGCTGGCGGGAAATCAGATACGCAGTATTTT
TRBD2,TRBJ2-3,few,TRBV7-2,CASSLGLAGGTDTQYF,TGTGCCAGCAGCTTAGGTCTAGCGGGAGGCACAGATACGCAGTATTTT
TRBD2,TRBJ2-7,few,TRBV7-9,CASSSVGGAYEQYF,TGTGCCAGCAGCTCCGTCGGGGGGGCCTACGAGCAGTACTTC
TRBD1,TRBJ1-3,once,TRBV9,CASSVRQGAGNTIYF,TGTGCCAGCAGCGTGCGACAGGGGGCTGGAAACACCATATATTTT
TRBD2,TRBJ2-5,once,TRBV19,CASSIGGTSLQETQYF,TGTGCCAGTAGTATTGGGGGGACTAGCCTCCAAGAGACCCAGTACTTC
TRBD1,TRBJ2-3,-,TRBV19,CASSIGQGISDTQYF,TGTGCCAGTAGTATAGGACAGGGGATTTCAGATACGCAGTATTTT
-,TRBJ1-2,-,TRBV6-5,CASSRTGSHGYTF,TGTGCCAGCAGTCGAACAGGGTCTCATGGCTACACCTTC
-,TRBJ2-7,-,TRBV19,CASSGQPLYEQYF,TGTGCCAGTAGCGGACAGCCCCTATACGAGCAGTACTTC
-,TRBJ2-7,-,TRBV20-1,CSASKESDEQYF,TGCAGTGCTAGTAAGGAGAGCGACGAGCAGTACTTC
TRBD1,TRBJ1-4,-,TRBV7-2,CASSSWDRSGEKLFF,TGTGCCAGCAGCTCTTGGGACAGGTCGGGGGAAAAACTGTTTTTT
-,TRBJ2-1,-,TRBV6-5,CASAKVPGLYNEQFF,TGTGCCAGCGCCAAAGTACCAGGGCTATACAATGAGCAGTTCTTC
TRBD2,TRBJ2-2,-,TRBV2,CARRGTLAGMTNTGELFF,TGTGCCAGACGAGGGACCCTAGCGGGGATGACGAACACCGGGGAGCTGTTTTTT
TRBD1,TRBJ2-2,-,TRBV6-6,CASSTAGQGPGELFF,TGTGCCAGCAGTACCGCTGGACAGGGACCCGGGGAGCTGTTTTTT
-,TRBJ1-2,-,TRBV6-5,CASSYSNLAGYTF,TGTGCCAGCAGTTACTCGAATCTGGCTGGCTACACCTTC
TRBD1,TRBJ2-7,few,TRBV27,CAIPRGQGVSYEQYF,TGTGCCATCCCCCGCGGACAGGGGGTCTCCTACGAGCAGTACTTC
TRBD2,TRBJ2-3,-,TRBV9,CASSYDPGGLVRDTQYF,TGTGCCAGCAGCTACGATCCCGGGGGACTAGTAAGGGATACGCAGTATTTT
-,TRBJ1-1,-,TRBV5-4,CASRPAENTEAFF,TGTGCCAGCAGGCCGGCGGAGAACACTGAAGCTTTCTTT
TRBD2,TRBJ2-1,once,TRBV6-1,CASSVSGTSGFNEQFF,TGTGCCAGCAGTGTTTCCGGGACTAGCGGGTTCAATGAGCAGTTCTTC
-,TRBJ2-5,-,TRBV4-3,CASSQDRRGSETQYF,TGCGCCAGCAGCCAAGATCGGAGGGGCTCTGAGACCCAGTACTTC
TRBD1,TRBJ1-2,few,TRBV7-2,CASSPLTGVGHGYTF,TGTGCCAGCAGCCCCTTGACAGGGGTTGGACATGGCTACACCTTC
-,TRBJ2-2,few,TRBV6-5,CASSYGGSGTGELFF,TGTGCCAGCAGTTACGGCGGGTCGGGCACCGGGGAGCTGTTTTTT
-,TRBJ2-3,-,TRBV9,CATTRDSAGDTQYF,TGTGCCACTACCCGGGACTCCGCGGGGGATACGCAGTATTTT
-,TRBJ1-2,-,TRBV6-6,CASNQGSHYGYTF,TGTGCCAGCAATCAGGGGTCCCACTATGGCTACACCTTC